Below, one TCR beta chain is given with its context. The antigen is undetermined. This sample was taken from a study of cytomegalovirus exposure and HLA in healthy donors. Study-wide results and limits: TCR beta V- and J-gene trimming, according to a later analysis, was linked to a missense DCLRE1C variant. Based on reports, TCR beta sequences accurately predicted HLA-A and HLA-B alleles for most subjects. For most TCR sequences rarity was the rule, although some public TCRs occurred in many donors.

This CDR3 has 12 amino acids. The germline gives CDR1 SGHAT, CDR2 FQNNGV. V lost 6 bases, J lost 10 bases, and 15 bases lay in between. Vbeta (60) and Jbeta (13) primers were used in the PCR. The method was immunoSEQ multiplex PCR; TCRdb's version includes in-frame clones alone and lacks a portion of them. Here the sample table reports about 120,000 clones. The clonotype was recovered from a man younger than 35 in good health and CMV-seronegative. The sequenced sample consisted of PBMCs. The chain combines TRBV11-2 with TRBJ1-1, with D possibly matching TRBD1 (5 bases). CDR3 DNA sequence: TGTGCCAGCAGGAGTACAGGCCCGGGAGCTTTCTTT. The encoded protein is CASRSTGPGAFF.